Listed here are 32 T cell receptor beta chains from one sample, sequenced in a study of blood T cell repertoires in COVID-19. The method was immunoSEQ multiplex PCR; TCRdb's version includes in-frame clones alone and lacks a portion of them. The sample lists some 21,000 clones, 85% to 95% occurring once. Sequenced input: peripheral blood. These receptors came from a woman aged 45-60 years with active COVID-19.

V gene TRBV18 combines with J gene TRBJ1-5; D is ambiguous. The length of the CDR3 is 14 residues. Germline V gene lookup returns CDR1 KGHSH and CDR2 LQKENI. Trimming left V 3 bases short and J 4 bases short, with 10 bases between. The CDR3 DNA is TGTGCCAGCTCACCCTCGGCGACTAATCAGCCCCAGCATTTT. As protein: CASSPSATNQPQHF.

The J gene is TRBJ1-1, the V gene TRBV28; 7 bases map to TRBD1. Germline V gene data show CDR1 as MDHEN and CDR2 as SYDVKM. The CDR3 covers 15 residues. With 2 bases clipped from V and 1 base from J, the junction kept 4 bases outside the gene matches. CDR3 sequence (DNA): TGTGCCAGCAGTTTACTGGCAGGGGGGAACACTGAAGCTTTCTTT. Protein sequence: CASSLLAGGNTEAFF.

The chain has TRBV29-1 and TRBJ1-1; 7 bases fit TRBD1. Germline V gene data show CDR1 as SQVTM and CDR2 as ANQGSEA. This CDR3 spans 14 amino acids. The ends lost 7 bases at V and 1 base at J; junction bases unmatched: 9. CDR3 DNA: TGCAGCGCCCTAGGGGGACAGCCGAACACTGAAGCTTTCTTT. Amino acid sequence: CSALGGQPNTEAFF.

The CDR3 loop reads CASSLWVEGLQQFF. DNA of the CDR3: TGTGCCAGCAGCTTATGGGTTGAGGGACTTCAGCAGTTCTTC. V usage is TRBV13 and J usage is TRBJ2-1, with a possible D match to TRBD2 (6 bases). V lost 2 bases and J lost 11, with 16 bases in between. This CDR3 has 14 amino acids. Germline CDR1 is PRHDT and CDR2 is FYEKMQ (reference sequence).

The chain has TRBV14 and TRBJ1-2; no firm D call. Germline V gives CDR1 SGHDN, CDR2 FVKESK. The CDR3 loop spans 13 amino acids. Deletions cut 5 bases from V and 8 bases from J, with 15 bases between. The CDR3 region has the DNA TGTGCCAGCAGCTTCGCGGGCCGATACGGCTACACCTTC. This encodes CASSFAGRYGYTF.

The rearrangement joins TRBV18 to TRBJ1-2, with TRBD1 matching over 8 bases. This CDR3 comprises 17 residues. The V segment lost 1 base and the J segment 8 bases; nucleotides outside the gene matches: 15. Germline assignment: CDR1 KGHSH and CDR2 LQKENI. The CDR3 is CASSPREQGAKVVGYTF. CDR3 nucleotide sequence: TGTGCCAGCTCACCACGGGAGCAGGGGGCGAAAGTAGTCGGCTACACCTTC.

This chain joins TRBV16 and TRBJ1-3; 7 bases are a match to TRBD1. The CDR3 contains 14 residues. Germline lookup yields CDR1 KGHSY and CDR2 FQNENV. After removal of 1 base from V and 7 bases from J, the junction contained 4 bases not matched to a gene. CDR3 protein: CASSQLTRGNTIYF. CDR3 coding DNA: TGTGCCAGCAGCCAATTAACCAGGGGGAACACCATATATTTT.

The table lists this clone with a count of one. In nucleotides, the CDR3 is TGTGCCAGCAGCTTAGATCCCGCAGCACCCCTCCACTTT. This sequence encodes CASSLDPAAPLHF. The chain joins TRBV11-3 to TRBJ1-6; D remains ambiguous. The CDR3 contains 13 residues. Trimming stripped 0 bases from V and 11 bases from J, with 8 bases between. Per germline, CDR1 SGHNT and CDR2 YENEEA.

This chain connects TRBV7-9 to TRBJ2-7; 10 nucleotides agree with TRBD1. V lost 5 bases to trimming and J lost 0 bases; unmatched junction nucleotides: 7. Per germline, CDR1 SEHNR and CDR2 FQNEAQ (reference sequence). The CDR3 extends over 16 amino acids. CDR3 residues: CASSPRDRGSSYEQYF. In DNA, the CDR3 is TGTGCCAGCAGCCCCCGGGACAGGGGAAGCTCCTACGAGCAGTACTTC.

This chain joins TRBV19 and TRBJ2-1; no firm D call. V gave up 9 bases and J gave up 0 bases, with 12 bases separating them. The germline V gene has CDR1 LNHDA and CDR2 SQIVND (reference sequence). This CDR3 is built from 14 residues. This CDR3 is CASSVRSSYNEQFF. CDR3 coding DNA: TGTGCCAGCAGCGTAAGAAGCTCCTACAATGAGCAGTTCTTC.

This clone came up once. The chain has TRBV7-8 and TRBJ2-7; TRBD1 matches at 9 bases. Germline lookup yields CDR1 SGHVS and CDR2 FQNEAQ. V was pared by 5 bases and J by 2 bases, with 7 bases of the junction left unmatched. The CDR3 consists of 15 residues. CDR3 in amino acids: CASSHFRDRAYEQYF. The CDR3 bases are TGTGCCAGCAGCCACTTCCGGGACAGGGCCTACGAGCAGTACTTC.

The chain is built from TRBV6-2 or TRBV6-3 and TRBJ1-5; 9 nucleotides line up with TRBD1. The germline CDR1 and CDR2 sequences are MNHEY and SVGEGT. This CDR3 region has 14 residues. J gave up 9 bases and V 5 bases, and 8 bases lay outside the gene matches. As DNA, the CDR3 is TGTGCCAGCAGTGGGGGACAGGGACTAGGGCCCCAGCATTTT. Amino acid sequence: CASSGGQGLGPQHF.

DNA for the CDR3: TGTGCCAGCAGCCAAGAGGGGACTAGCGGGGTAAACTACGAGCAGTACTTC. As protein: CASSQEGTSGVNYEQYF. V is TRBV4-2 and J is TRBJ2-7; the match to TRBD2 covers 13 bases. The CDR3 sequence is 17 residues long. Germline V gene data show CDR1 as LGHNA and CDR2 as YNFKEQ. The junction had 5 bases not matched to a gene; V was cut back by 0 bases and J by 3 bases.

The table lists this clone with a count of one. The chain has TRBV18 and TRBJ1-5; the match to TRBD1 covers 8 bases. Germline-derived CDR1 and CDR2 are KGHSH and LQKENI. J lost 1 base, V lost 1 base, and 3 bases had no gene match. CDR3 length: 16 amino acids. CDR3 DNA: TGTGCCAGCTCACCACGTCGGACAGGGAGCAATCAGCCCCAGCATTTT. It encodes CASSPRRTGSNQPQHF.

V usage is TRBV5-1 and J usage is TRBJ2-1; 10 bases match TRBD1. The CDR3 totals 15 residues. The junction had 4 bases not matched to a gene; V was cut back by 0 bases and J by 7 bases. CDR1 and CDR2 from the germline V gene are SGHRS and YFSETQ. CDR3 loop: CASSLGDRGPNEQFF. The CDR3 DNA is TGCGCCAGCAGCTTGGGTGACAGGGGGCCAAATGAGCAGTTCTTC.

V gene TRBV4-1 combines with J gene TRBJ1-5, with D hard to call. This CDR3 is 16 amino acids long. CDR1 and CDR2 (germline): MGHRA, YSYEKL. V lost 0 bases and J lost 0, with 9 bases in between. CDR3: CASSQERFTSNQPQHF. DNA for the CDR3: TGCGCCAGCAGCCAAGAGAGATTTACTAGCAATCAGCCCCAGCATTTT.

The V and J genes are TRBV18 and TRBJ2-3, with 9 bases lining up with TRBD1. The J segment lost 4 bases and the V segment lost 3 bases, leaving 5 bases of the junction unmatched. The CDR3 spans 15 residues. Germline V gene data show CDR1 as KGHSH and CDR2 as LQKENI. CDR3 nucleotides: TGTGCCAGCTCACCCCCGGGACAGGGCCCAGATACGCAGTATTTT. This gives the protein CASSPPGQGPDTQYF.

V and J are TRBV5-6 and TRBJ1-1, with 8 positions matching TRBD1. Trimming took 3 bases from V and 1 from J; bases not matched to a gene: 8. The germline V gene has CDR1 SGHDT and CDR2 YYEEEE. The CDR3 is 16 residues long. The CDR3 reads CASSYKLDRANTEAFF. The CDR3 DNA sequence: TGTGCCAGCAGCTACAAACTGGACAGGGCGAACACTGAAGCTTTCTTT.

This clone showed up just once. The chain joins TRBV28 to TRBJ2-7, with 12 bases aligning to TRBD2. The CDR3 runs to 15 residues. Germline V CDR1 and CDR2: MDHEN, SYDVKM. After removal of 5 bases from V and 3 bases from J, the junction contained 5 bases not matched to a gene. CDR3 loop: CASSQSGLAGYEQYF. CDR3 coding DNA: TGTGCCAGCAGTCAGTCGGGACTAGCGGGCTACGAGCAGTACTTC.

The chain combines TRBV6-1 with TRBJ1-2; D call uncertain. Germline-derived CDR1 and CDR2 are MNHNS and SASEGT. Trimming took off 0 bases at V and 0 bases at J, with 8 bases between the two ends. The CDR3 is made up of 15 amino acids. CDR3 residues: CASSEARRANYGYTF. CDR3 sequence (DNA): TGTGCCAGCAGTGAAGCACGCCGAGCTAACTATGGCTACACCTTC.

The chain couples TRBV4-2 to TRBJ1-2; perhaps TRBD1 as D (5 bases). V shed 0 bases and J shed 5 bases, with 16 bases lying between them. CDR1 and CDR2 (germline): LGHNA, YNFKEQ. This CDR3 comprises 16 residues. CDR3: CASSQDPQGAGYGYTF. The CDR3 DNA sequence: TGTGCCAGCAGCCAAGACCCTCAGGGTGCGGGGTATGGCTACACCTTC.

J is TRBJ2-1 and V is TRBV28; 13 bases map to TRBD2. Looked up from germline, CDR1 is MDHEN and CDR2 is SYDVKM. With 6 bases clipped from V and 14 bases from J, the junction kept 13 bases outside the gene matches. The CDR3 has 15 residues. CDR3 sequence reads: CASRPGLAGVWAEFF. The CDR3 DNA follows: TGTGCCAGCAGACCCGGACTAGCGGGAGTTTGGGCGGAGTTCTTC. Using reference TRBV28 and TRBJ2-1 for the parts outside the CDR3, the full variable domain is DVKVTQSSRYLVKRTGEKVFLECVQDMDHENMFWYRQDPGLGLRLIYFSYDVKMKEKGDIPEGYSVSREKKERFSLILESASTNQTSMYLCASRPGLAGVWAEFFGPGTRLTVL.

This rearrangement joins TRBV6-6 to TRBJ2-1; D is undetermined. Deletions cut 4 bases from V and 0 bases from J, with 10 bases between. The CDR3 loop spans 15 amino acids. The V gene's germline CDR1 is MNHNY and CDR2 SVGAGI (reference sequence). This CDR3 is CASSSDLSSYNEQFF. The CDR3 region has the DNA TGTGCCAGCAGTTCTGACTTGAGCTCCTACAATGAGCAGTTCTTC.

This clone has just one count. This sequence joins TRBV10-3 and TRBJ2-7; tentative D call: TRBD2 (7 bases). CDR3 length: 15 residues. Trimming removed 6 bases from V and 5 bases from J, with 20 bases in between. The germline gives CDR1 ENHRY, CDR2 SYGVKD. This CDR3 reads CAIRGGAGLIHEQYF. In DNA form, the CDR3 reads TGTGCCATCAGAGGGGGGGCAGGGCTCATCCACGAGCAGTACTTC.

This rearrangement joins TRBV10-3 to TRBJ2-7, with a weak D call TRBD1 (5 bases). V lost 0 bases and J lost 4, with 10 bases in between. Germline loops: CDR1 ENHRY, CDR2 SYGVKD. This CDR3 is built from 14 residues. The CDR3 reads CAISESGRDYEQYF. CDR3 sequence (DNA): TGTGCCATCAGTGAGTCGGGCAGGGATTACGAGCAGTACTTC.

The chain uses TRBV19 and TRBJ1-1; the match to TRBD1 covers 8 bases. The germline V gene has CDR1 LNHDA and CDR2 SQIVND (reference sequence). The CDR3 has 14 residues. V trimming: 5 bases; J trimming: 5 bases; junction bases outside the gene matches: 7. The CDR3 reads CASSHHRGRTEAFF. The CDR3 DNA follows: TGTGCCAGTAGTCACCACAGGGGGAGGACTGAAGCTTTCTTT.

The chain has TRBV2 and TRBJ2-7; D perhaps matches TRBD2 (5 bases). Germline CDR1 reads SNHLY; CDR2 reads FYNNEI. The CDR3 is 13 residues long. Trimming took 7 bases from V and 2 from J, leaving 12 bases between them. The CDR3 region has the DNA TGTGCCAGCATAGAGGGCATCCCCTACGAGCAGTACTTC. It encodes CASIEGIPYEQYF.

This clone was seen a few times. V gene TRBV29-1 combines with J gene TRBJ2-7; perhaps TRBD2 as D (6 bases). The CDR3 extends over 12 amino acids. Per germline, CDR1 SQVTM and CDR2 ANQGSEA. With 5 bases removed from V and 5 bases from J, the gap between germline ends came to 13 bases. CDR3 bases: TGCAGCGTTCGTCAGGGCGGGAACGAGCAGTACTTC. Its translation is CSVRQGGNEQYF.

The chain is built from TRBV5-1 and TRBJ2-5; TRBD2 might be the D (6 bases). Germline CDR1 is SGHRS and CDR2 is YFSETQ. Trimming shortened V by 2 bases and J by 0 bases, and 11 bases separated the two germline ends. The CDR3 spans 15 residues. The CDR3 here is CASSFSRGNQETQYF. CDR3 coding DNA: TGCGCCAGCAGCTTTTCTCGCGGGAACCAAGAGACCCAGTACTTC.

This clone was seen a single time. J is TRBJ2-3 and V is TRBV20-1; possible D gene TRBD1, 6 bases. Between the trimmed V and J ends, which lost 3 bases and 1 base, there was a span of 14 bases. Germline-derived CDR1 and CDR2 are DFQATT and SNEGSKA (reference sequence). CDR3 size: 15 residues. CDR3 region: CSASPNRAGTDTQYF. Here the CDR3 DNA reads TGCAGTGCTAGTCCTAACAGGGCCGGCACAGATACGCAGTATTTT.

The rearrangement uses TRBV28 and TRBJ1-1; 8 nucleotides line up with TRBD1. This CDR3 has 14 residues. Germline CDR1 MDHEN, CDR2 SYDVKM. J gave up 6 bases and V 5 bases, and 8 bases lay outside the gene matches. The CDR3 DNA reads as TGTGCCAGCAGTAGGACAGGGAAGGAGGCTGAAGCTTTCTTT. It specifies CASSRTGKEAEAFF. Full variable domain (outside the CDR3, taken from reference TRBV28 and TRBJ1-1): DVKVTQSSRYLVKRTGEKVFLECVQDMDHENMFWYRQDPGLGLRLIYFSYDVKMKEKGDIPEGYSVSREKKERFSLILESASTNQTSMYLCASSRTGKEAEAFFGQGTRLTVV.

This clone was picked up one time. CDR3 sequence (DNA): TGTGCCAGCAGCCAAGAGATCAGCGTTGATACGCAGTATTTT. Its translation is CASSQEISVDTQYF. This sequence joins TRBV3-1 (or the pseudogene TRBV3-2) and TRBJ2-3; no reliable D call. The CDR3 sequence is 14 residues long. With 0 bases removed from V and 6 bases from J, the gap between germline ends came to 10 bases. Per the germline V gene, CDR1 is LGHDT and CDR2 is YNNKEL (reference sequence).